The 22 T cell receptor beta chains below were found in one sample sequenced in a study of T cell changes during pregnancy in multiple sclerosis. Clones were read by immunoSEQ multiplex PCR, and TCRdb kept only the in-frame ones, dropping some. The data contain roughly 120,000 clones, approximately 93% of them seen just once; the ten biggest clones take up under 7%. The sample here was peripheral blood, taken before pregnancy. The receptor set was obtained from a female donor with multiple sclerosis, enrolled in a pregnancy study.

The chain combines TRBV19 with TRBJ1-6; 8 bases match TRBD1. The J segment lost 9 bases and the V segment lost 4 bases, leaving 2 bases of the junction unmatched. The CDR3 length is 13 residues. Per the germline V gene, CDR1 is LNHDA and CDR2 is SQIVND (reference sequence). The DNA for the CDR3 is TGTGCCAGTAGTACAGGGGGCAGTTCACCCCTCCACTTT. It encodes CASSTGGSSPLHF.

V usage is TRBV6-5 and J usage is TRBJ1-2; a weak D match, TRBD1 (6 bases). This CDR3 has 13 residues. V was clipped by 8 bases and J by 2 bases, with 12 bases between them. The germline CDR1 and CDR2 sequences are MNHEY and SVGAGI. CDR3 coding DNA: TGTGCCAGCGGGTTCACAGGGAACTATGGCTACACCTTC. As protein: CASGFTGNYGYTF.

The V and J genes are TRBV28 and TRBJ2-7; 7 bases are a match to TRBD1. Losses at the gene ends were 4 bases for V and 1 base for J; bases not matched to a gene: 7. The CDR3 length is 15 residues. CDR1 and CDR2 (germline): MDHEN, SYDVKM. CDR3 in amino acids: CASSSGGPLSYEQYF. CDR3 nucleotide sequence: TGTGCCAGCAGTTCAGGGGGTCCACTTTCCTACGAGCAGTACTTC.

The rearrangement joins TRBV28 to TRBJ1-5; 11 nucleotides line up with TRBD1. J gave up 5 bases and V 3 bases, and 6 bases lay outside the gene matches. This CDR3 has 16 amino acids. Germline V gene lookup returns CDR1 MDHEN and CDR2 SYDVKM. In DNA form, the CDR3 reads TGTGCCAGCAGTTTGGCGGGACAGGGGGATCATCAGCCCCAGCATTTT. Protein: CASSLAGQGDHQPQHF.

The V gene is TRBV6-5, the J gene TRBJ2-5; D gene unclear. The CDR3 sequence is 12 residues long. V was pared by 5 bases and J by 3 bases, with 7 bases between. CDR1 and CDR2 (germline): MNHEY, SVGAGI. The CDR3 bases are TGTGCCAGCAGTACCTCGGAAGAGACCCAGTACTTC. Residues: CASSTSEETQYF.

The chain couples TRBV28 to TRBJ2-6; D is ambiguous. The CDR3 length is 16 residues. Germline values: CDR1 MDHEN, CDR2 SYDVKM. V was pared by 6 bases and J by 0 bases, with 12 bases between. The CDR3 sequence is CASRYSSFSGANVLTF. CDR3 in DNA: TGTGCCAGCAGGTACAGTTCTTTCTCTGGGGCCAACGTCCTGACTTTC. Together with reference TRBV28 and TRBJ2-6, the CDR3 gives the full variable domain: DVKVTQSSRYLVKRTGEKVFLECVQDMDHENMFWYRQDPGLGLRLIYFSYDVKMKEKGDIPEGYSVSREKKERFSLILESASTNQTSMYLCASRYSSFSGANVLTFGAGSRLTVL.

This chain's CDR3 is CASSFGLNSYEQYF. Written as DNA, the CDR3 is TGTGCCAGTAGTTTTGGACTGAACTCCTACGAGCAGTACTTC. The rearrangement uses TRBV19 and TRBJ2-7, with D maybe TRBD2 (5 bases). Germline V gene sequence: CDR1 LNHDA, CDR2 SQIVND (reference sequence). The CDR3 totals 14 residues. V lost 5 bases and J lost 0, with 11 bases in between.

The chain links TRBV29-1 to TRBJ2-1; TRBD2 aligns across 10 bases. The length of the CDR3 is 15 residues. J lost 9 bases, V lost 7 bases, and 15 bases had no gene match. Germline CDR1 is SQVTM and CDR2 is ANQGSEA. CDR3 in amino acids: CSGLPQRGGSIEQFF. The CDR3 DNA follows: TGCAGCGGGTTACCCCAGCGGGGGGGCAGTATTGAGCAGTTCTTC.

This chain links TRBV29-1 with TRBJ2-1, with TRBD2 matching over 10 bases. Looked up from germline, CDR1 is SQVTM and CDR2 is ANQGSEA. This CDR3 spans 16 amino acids. Unmatched junction bases numbered 8, after V lost 6 bases and J lost 0 bases. CDR3 nucleotide sequence: TGCAGCGTGGGAGGACTAGCGGAGAGCTCCTACAATGAGCAGTTCTTC. The encoded protein is CSVGGLAESSYNEQFF.

The rearrangement joins TRBV4-2 to TRBJ2-7; 7 positions agree with TRBD2. Germline V lookup: CDR1 LGHNA, CDR2 YNFKEQ. The J segment lost 5 bases and the V segment lost 3 bases, leaving 10 bases of the junction unmatched. This CDR3 spans 15 amino acids. The CDR3 sequence is CASSHPGEGLDEQYF. The CDR3 DNA sequence: TGTGCCAGCAGCCACCCGGGGGAGGGCCTAGACGAGCAGTACTTC.

This clone was counted many times. Other DNA sequences of this sample code for an identical CDR3. The chain combines TRBV5-1 with TRBJ2-7; a weak D match, TRBD1 (6 bases). Trimming took off 3 bases at V and 1 base at J, with 8 bases between the two ends. This CDR3 spans 13 amino acids. CDR1 is SGHRS, CDR2 YFSETQ, per germline. CDR3 region: CASSWDKSYEQYF. The CDR3 nucleotides read TGCGCCAGCAGCTGGGACAAGTCCTACGAGCAGTACTTC.

The rearrangement uses TRBV7-2 and TRBJ2-1, with D unresolved. The CDR3 spans 12 residues. Germline V gives CDR1 SGHTA, CDR2 FQGNSA. Trimming left V 0 bases short and J 8 bases short, with 5 bases between. Here the CDR3 reads CASSLASDEQFF. The CDR3 nucleotides read TGTGCCAGCAGCTTAGCATCCGATGAGCAGTTCTTC.

This clone was observed once. The chain recombines TRBV5-6 with TRBJ2-7; tentative D call: TRBD1 (6 bases). Trimming pared 4 bases from V and 1 base from J, leaving 9 bases between. This CDR3 contains 13 residues. From germline, CDR1 is SGHDT and CDR2 YYEEEE. The CDR3 protein is CASSPDSSYEQYF. The CDR3 DNA follows: TGTGCCAGCAGCCCGGACAGTTCCTACGAGCAGTACTTC.

This clone was counted once. The chain couples TRBV9 to TRBJ2-1; D is ambiguous. Germline-derived CDR1 and CDR2 are SGDLS and YYNGEE. CDR3 length: 12 amino acids. Deletions cut 0 bases from V and 6 bases from J, with 4 bases between. The CDR3 DNA follows: TGTGCCAGCAGCGTAGGAGTCAATGAGCAGTTCTTC. This encodes CASSVGVNEQFF.

This clone was observed a single time. The V and J genes are TRBV5-5 and TRBJ1-4; D not certain. Germline V gene data show CDR1 as SGHKS and CDR2 as YYEKEE (reference sequence). V gave up 3 bases and J gave up 4 bases, with 25 bases separating them. This CDR3 has 19 amino acids. The CDR3 spells CASSSPGYGRDGFNEKLFF. Here the CDR3 DNA reads TGTGCCAGCAGCTCCCCCGGATACGGACGGGATGGTTTTAATGAAAAACTGTTTTTT.

The chain recombines TRBV6-5 with TRBJ2-5, with 12 bases identical to TRBD2. Germline-derived CDR1 and CDR2 are MNHEY and SVGAGI. The CDR3 has 15 amino acids. The J segment lost 5 bases and the V segment lost 7 bases, leaving 8 bases of the junction unmatched. CDR3 nucleotide sequence: TGTGCCAGCATCCTAGCGGGAGGGCCAGGGGAGACCCAGTACTTC. This gives the protein CASILAGGPGETQYF.

The gene calls are TRBV7-2 and TRBJ1-1; D possibly corresponds to TRBD1 (6 bases). The CDR3 spans 13 residues. Germline loops: CDR1 SGHTA, CDR2 FQGNSA. Trimming took 5 bases from V and 3 from J, leaving 10 bases between them. The CDR3 loop is CASSPGAHTEAFF. The CDR3, as DNA: TGTGCCAGCAGCCCAGGGGCACACACTGAAGCTTTCTTT.

The chain combines TRBV6-5 with TRBJ2-2; perhaps TRBD1 as D (5 bases). The CDR3 runs to 15 residues. CDR1 MNHEY and CDR2 SVGAGI come from the germline V gene. The germline V and J ends were trimmed by 6 bases and 0 bases, with 11 bases remaining between them. The chain's CDR3 is CASSLTAANTGELFF. The CDR3, as DNA: TGTGCCAGCAGCCTGACAGCCGCGAACACCGGGGAGCTGTTTTTT.

This clone was picked up one time. The genes are TRBV6-7 and TRBJ2-5, with D possibly being TRBD2 (6 bases). TRBV6-7 is filed as an ORF, its function uncertain. This CDR3 is built from 19 residues. V lost 3 bases and J lost 1, with 24 bases in between. The CDR3 coding sequence is TGTGCCAGCAGTTATGGAGTTCACCTAGCGAAAGGGTTCCAAGAGACCCAGTACTTC. This sequence encodes CASSYGVHLAKGFQETQYF.

CDR3 coding DNA: TGTGCCAGCAGCCAAGAGGGCAATCAGCCCCAGCATTTT. It encodes CASSQEGNQPQHF. V gene TRBV2 combines with J gene TRBJ1-5; no firm D call. Trimming took 6 bases from V and 2 from J, leaving 8 bases between them. This CDR3 comprises 13 residues. From germline, CDR1 is SNHLY and CDR2 FYNNEI.

This clone was seen once. The rearrangement links TRBV7-2 to TRBJ1-5, with 9 bases fitting TRBD1. V was pared by 1 base and J by 3 bases, with 7 bases of the junction left unmatched. CDR1 and CDR2 (germline): SGHTA, FQGNSA. This CDR3 spans 17 amino acids. In nucleotides, the CDR3 is TGTGCCAGCAGCTTAGTTTGGACAGGGGTGAACAATCAGCCCCAGCATTTT. Translation: CASSLVWTGVNNQPQHF.

The chain couples TRBV7-2 to TRBJ2-7, with D maybe TRBD2 (5 bases). The CDR3 totals 16 residues. Germline values: CDR1 SGHTA, CDR2 FQGNSA. V was cut by 5 bases and J by 4 bases, with 21 bases left in between. The CDR3 DNA sequence: TGTGCCAGCAGCCAGCCTTACGGGATGGTGGCTTACGAGCAGTACTTC. This gives the protein CASSQPYGMVAYEQYF.